The clone carrying this TCR beta chain was seen a handful of times. Its antigen is not known. This specimen comes from a study of blood T cells in healthy people across ages. Across the whole study: When template switching was applied, about one barcoded beta molecule was captured per two T cells. Overall study results and limits: Higher diversity, along with more naive CD4+ cells, distinguished long-lived donors from aged donors. Lack of knowledge of donor CMV status possibly confounded expanded clonotype changes.

Next came a second PCR, run for roughly 7 to 12 cycles, which used a sample-barcoded 5' primer along with a J-beta primer mix. Each cDNA molecule carried a tag from a template-switch adaptor that contained 12 random nucleotides. Via MiXCR, TCRdb re-called the 5' RACE reads, giving one row per CDR3 protein. Altogether 700,000 or so distinct CDR3 sequences are present, 22% being singletons, with the ten largest covering 20% to 25%. The TCR sequence derives from a man between 65 and 80 years old in good health. The sequenced material came from blood.

Written as DNA, the CDR3 is TGTGCCAGCAGGCAAACAGGGCGCGGTAATGAAAAACTGTTTTTT. It specifies CASRQTGRGNEKLFF. This chain connects TRBV12-3 or TRBV12-4 to TRBJ1-4; D is possibly TRBD1 (6 bases). Trimming removed 6 bases at V and 4 bases at J, with 15 bases between. The CDR3 length is 15 residues.